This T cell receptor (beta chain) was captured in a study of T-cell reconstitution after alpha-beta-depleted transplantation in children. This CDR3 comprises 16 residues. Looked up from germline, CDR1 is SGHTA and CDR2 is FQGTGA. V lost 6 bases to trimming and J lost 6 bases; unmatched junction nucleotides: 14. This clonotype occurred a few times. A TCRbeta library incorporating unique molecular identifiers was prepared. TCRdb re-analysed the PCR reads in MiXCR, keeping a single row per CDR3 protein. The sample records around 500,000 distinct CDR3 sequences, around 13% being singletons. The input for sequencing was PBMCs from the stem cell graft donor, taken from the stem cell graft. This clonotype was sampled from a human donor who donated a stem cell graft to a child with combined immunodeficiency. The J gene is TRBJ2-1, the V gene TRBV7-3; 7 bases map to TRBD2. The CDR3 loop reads CASSRAGGSLTNEQFF. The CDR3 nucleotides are TGTGCCAGCAGTAGGGCGGGCGGGAGTTTAACCAATGAGCAGTTCTTC.